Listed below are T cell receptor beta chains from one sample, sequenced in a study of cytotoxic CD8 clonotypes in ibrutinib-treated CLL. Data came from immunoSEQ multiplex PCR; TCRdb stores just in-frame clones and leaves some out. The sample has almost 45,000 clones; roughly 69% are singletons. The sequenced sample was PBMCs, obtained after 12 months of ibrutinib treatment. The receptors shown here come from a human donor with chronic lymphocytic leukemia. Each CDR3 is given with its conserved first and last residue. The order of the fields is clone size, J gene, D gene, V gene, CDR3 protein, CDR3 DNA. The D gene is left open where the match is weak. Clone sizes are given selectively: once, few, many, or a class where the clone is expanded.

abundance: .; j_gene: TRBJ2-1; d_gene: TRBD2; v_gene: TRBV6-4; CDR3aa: CASSDLGTSGYNEQFF; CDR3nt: TGTGCCAGCAGTGACTTAGGGACTAGCGGCTACAATGAGCAGTTCTTC
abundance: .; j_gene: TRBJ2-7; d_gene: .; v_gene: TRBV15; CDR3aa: CATSRAGDPYEQYF; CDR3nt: TGTGCCACCAGCAGAGCTGGGGACCCCTACGAGCAGTACTTC
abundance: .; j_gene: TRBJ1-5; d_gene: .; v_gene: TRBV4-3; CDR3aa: CASSDFDQPQHF; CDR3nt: TGCGCCAGCAGCGACTTCGATCAGCCCCAGCATTTT
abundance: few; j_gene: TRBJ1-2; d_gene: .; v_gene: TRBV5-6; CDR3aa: CASSLDQAFPYGYTF; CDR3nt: TGTGCCAGCAGCCTGGACCAGGCCTTCCCTTATGGCTACACCTTC
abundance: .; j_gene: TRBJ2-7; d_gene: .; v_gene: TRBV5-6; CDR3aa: CASSLGGITSEQYF; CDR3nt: TGTGCCAGCAGCTTGGGGGGTATAACCAGCGAGCAGTACTTC
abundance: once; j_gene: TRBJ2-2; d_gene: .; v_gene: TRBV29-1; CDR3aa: CSVGRGEGTGELFF; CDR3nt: TGCAGCGTTGGACGGGGAGAAGGGACCGGGGAGCTGTTTTTT
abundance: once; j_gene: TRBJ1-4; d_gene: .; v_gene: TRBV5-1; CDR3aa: CASSLYPGLQATNEKLFF; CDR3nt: TGCGCCAGCAGCTTGTATCCGGGACTGCAGGCTACTAATGAAAAACTGTTTTTT
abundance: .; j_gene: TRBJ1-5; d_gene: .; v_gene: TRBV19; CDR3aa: CASSMGGPNQPQHF; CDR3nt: TGTGCCAGTAGTATGGGCGGCCCCAATCAGCCCCAGCATTTT
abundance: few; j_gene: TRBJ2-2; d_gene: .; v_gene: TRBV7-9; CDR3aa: CASSFGSGFGELFF; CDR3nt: TGTGCCAGCAGCTTTGGCTCGGGATTCGGGGAGCTGTTTTTT
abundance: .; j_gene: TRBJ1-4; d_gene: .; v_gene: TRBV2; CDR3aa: CASSPGRLREKLFF; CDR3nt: TGTGCCAGCAGCCCGGGACGCCTAAGAGAAAAACTGTTTTTT
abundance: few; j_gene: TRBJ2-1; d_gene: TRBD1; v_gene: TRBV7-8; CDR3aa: CASSGTAFYNEQFF; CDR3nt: TGTGCCAGCAGCGGGACAGCCTTCTACAATGAGCAGTTCTTC
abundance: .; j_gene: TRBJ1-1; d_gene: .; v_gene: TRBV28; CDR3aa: CASLIDTEAFF; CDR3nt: TGTGCCAGCCTTATCGACACTGAAGCTTTCTTT
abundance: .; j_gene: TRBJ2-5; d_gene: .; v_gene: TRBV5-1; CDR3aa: CASSPGVGETQYF; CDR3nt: TGCGCCAGCAGCCCGGGAGTAGGGGAGACCCAGTACTTC